The 10 T cell receptor beta chains below come from one sample, sequenced in a study of lung T cells in sarcoidosis with Löfgren's syndrome. TCRdb fed the reads into MiXCR, producing one record per CDR3 protein. The data show 15,000 to 25,000 distinct CDR3 sequences, with roughly 21% seen just once and roughly 0.7% held by the top ten. Sequences were obtained from CD4+ T cells from bronchoalveolar lavage. These receptor sequences come from a human donor with sarcoidosis (Löfgren's syndrome or another form), or a control subject (not recorded which).

This clonotype ranks as medium-sized. CDR3 in amino acids: CASSGTRTDTQYF. CDR3 nucleotides: TGTGCCAGCAGCGGGACCCGCACAGATACGCAGTATTTT. The chain recombines TRBV7-3 with TRBJ2-3, with D possibly called TRBD1 or TRBD2 (5 bases each). The ends were cut back, 5 bases at V and 1 base at J, with 7 bases in the middle. The CDR3 loop spans 13 amino acids. Germline lookup yields CDR1 SGHTA and CDR2 FQGTGA.

This clonotype was detected many times. The chain couples TRBV4-3 to TRBJ2-7; possibly TRBD1 or TRBD2 for D (5 bases each). Germline CDR1 reads LGHNA; CDR2 reads YSLEER. V dropped 0 bases and J dropped 5 bases, with 11 bases sitting between them. The CDR3 spans 14 residues. DNA for the CDR3: TGCGCCAGCAGCCAAGATCCCGGGGACGACGAGCAGTACTTC. Amino acids: CASSQDPGDDEQYF.

Worth noting for this clonotype: A read error may be the cause here, since a much bigger clone is one base away. The chain joins TRBV2 to TRBJ1-5; possible D gene TRBD1, 6 bases. With 8 bases removed from V and 13 bases from J, the gap between germline ends came to 15 bases. Per germline, CDR1 SNHLY and CDR2 FYNNEI. This CDR3 has 11 amino acids. DNA for the CDR3: TGTGCCAGCGGTCTAATGGACAGTCAGCATTTT. Translating gives CASGLMDSQHF.

About this clonotype: Just one base apart from a much larger clone, this may be a read error. The rearrangement uses TRBV6-1 and TRBJ1-3; 7 positions agree with TRBD1. With 7 bases clipped from V and 0 bases from J, the junction kept 3 bases outside the gene matches. Germline V gives CDR1 MNHNS, CDR2 SASEGT. The length of the CDR3 is 14 residues. CDR3 DNA: TGTGCCAGCAACGACAGGGCCTCTGGAAACACCATATATTTT. This encodes CASNDRASGNTIYF.

In the case of this clonotype: A read error is possible here, since a much larger clone lies one base away. The chain couples TRBV11-2 to TRBJ2-1, with 8 positions matching TRBD2. CDR3 length: 14 amino acids. Per germline, CDR1 SGHAT and CDR2 FQNNGV. Written as DNA, the CDR3 is TGTGCCAGCAGCTTCACGGGAGGGCGCAATGCGCAGTTCTTC. Amino acid sequence: CASSFTGGRNAQFF. Supplemented by reference TRBV11-2 and TRBJ2-1, the full variable domain reads EAGVAQSPRYKIIEKRQSVAFWCNPISGHATLYWYQQILGQGPKLLIQFQNNGVVDDSQLPKDRFSAERLKGVDSTLKIQPAKLEDSAVYLCASSFTGGRNAQFFGPGTRLTVL.

As concerns this clonotype: This may come from a read error, since a much larger clone is one base off. The chain has TRBV20-1 and TRBJ2-1; TRBD2 matches at 13 bases. CDR1 is DFQATT and CDR2 is SNEGSKA in the germline V gene (reference sequence). V shed 6 bases, J shed 10 bases, and the junction held 12 bases outside the gene matches. This CDR3 is built from 15 residues. CDR3 residues: CSAQEGTSGTYEQFF. The CDR3 DNA follows: TGCAGTGCCCAGGAAGGGACTAGCGGGACCTACGAGCAGTTCTTC.

This clonotype was counted ten times or more. This chain joins TRBV7-2 and TRBJ2-2; D is ambiguous. The CDR3 has 14 amino acids. V was trimmed by 3 bases and J by 9 bases, leaving 14 bases between them. The germline V gene encodes CDR1 SGHTA and CDR2 FQGNSA. The CDR3 loop reads CASSFPFGARELFF. CDR3 bases: TGTGCCAGCAGCTTTCCTTTTGGCGCTAGGGAGCTGTTTTTT.

By share of the sample, this clonotype is medium-sized. The CDR3 is CSARAELAVQYNEQFF. CDR3 nucleotides: TGCAGTGCTAGAGCCGAACTAGCGGTACAATACAATGAGCAGTTCTTC. The chain recombines TRBV20-1 with TRBJ2-1; 8 bases are a match to TRBD2. The CDR3 is 16 amino acids. Per the germline V gene, CDR1 is DFQATT and CDR2 is SNEGSKA (reference sequence). The ends lost 1 base at V and 4 bases at J; junction bases unmatched: 9.

This clonotype was seen ten or more times. The rearrangement joins TRBV5-4 to TRBJ1-1; perhaps TRBD1 as D (5 bases). Germline CDR1 SGHNT, CDR2 YYREEE (reference sequence). V lost 1 base, J lost 1 base, and 8 bases lay in between. The CDR3 has 14 amino acids. CDR3 DNA sequence: TGTGCCAGCAGCTTGCCAGGGAGGAACACTGAAGCTTTCTTT. Amino acid sequence: CASSLPGRNTEAFF.

Note on this clonotype: An end of the junction does not agree with germline; a read error may underlie this. V is TRBV20-1 and J is TRBJ2-3; TRBD2 matches at 13 bases. The CDR3 sequence is 16 residues long. Germline V gives CDR1 DFQATT, CDR2 SNEGSKA (reference sequence). CDR3 protein: CSASQTSGRITDTQYF. DNA of the CDR3: TGCAGTGCGTCTCAGACTAGCGGGAGGATCACAGATACGCAGTACTTT.